This TCR beta chain stems from a study of cytomegalovirus exposure and HLA in healthy donors. The study's findings and limits: Cytomegalovirus-associated status was assigned to fewer than 200 TCR beta chains. V- and J-gene trimming in TCR beta was tied to a missense DCLRE1C variant by an analysis performed later.

V gave up 2 bases and J gave up 4 bases, with 11 bases separating them. This CDR3 is built from 14 residues. Germline CDR1 and CDR2: MNHNY and SVGAGI (reference sequence). Amplification used 60 Vbeta primers and 13 Jbeta primers. Sequenced by immunoSEQ multiplex PCR; TCRdb stores in-frame clones only, minus some. The sample has more than 85,000 clones, 69% seen once. A note on this clone: The antigen remains undetermined.

What was sequenced was PBMCs. V is TRBV6-6 and J is TRBJ1-1, with D possibly matching TRBD1 (5 bases). This sequence originates from a man in his thirties or forties in good health and CMV-seronegative. DNA of the CDR3: TGTGCCAGCAGTTACCCCGGGGGGGTCACTGAAGCTTTCTTT. This codes for CASSYPGGVTEAFF.